These 18 T cell receptor beta chains originate from one sample sequenced in a study of blood T cell repertoires in COVID-19. Method: immunoSEQ multiplex PCR; TCRdb's copy keeps in-frame clones and lacks some. The sample contains 150,000 to 180,000 clones, approximately 80% of which appear only once. The sequenced material came from peripheral blood. These receptors all stem from a woman between 55 and 75 years old with acute or convalescent COVID-19.

V usage is TRBV7-8 and J usage is TRBJ2-7, with D possibly being TRBD1 (6 bases). Germline loops: CDR1 SGHVS, CDR2 FQNEAQ. Trimming took 1 base from V and 1 from J, leaving 14 bases between them. This CDR3 spans 16 amino acids. The CDR3 bases are TGTGCCAGCAGCTTAGAGGGGACACTTGCATCCTACGAGCAGTACTTC. Its translation is CASSLEGTLASYEQYF.

The rearrangement uses TRBV19 and TRBJ2-1; the match to TRBD2 covers 12 bases. The J segment lost 5 bases and the V segment lost 1 base, leaving 9 bases of the junction unmatched. This CDR3 is built from 18 residues. Per the germline V gene, CDR1 is LNHDA and CDR2 is SQIVND (reference sequence). The CDR3 here is CASSIGLAGGKLDNEQFF. The CDR3 DNA reads as TGTGCCAGTAGTATAGGGCTAGCGGGGGGGAAATTGGACAATGAGCAGTTCTTC.

The gene calls are TRBV27 and TRBJ1-6, with D unclear. CDR3 length: 14 amino acids. Germline V gene sequence: CDR1 MNHEY, CDR2 SMNVEV (reference sequence). With 3 bases removed from V and 6 bases from J, the gap between germline ends came to 9 bases. The CDR3: CASSLGALNSPLHF. The CDR3 nucleotides are TGTGCCAGCAGTTTGGGAGCACTTAATTCACCCCTCCACTTT.

The gene calls are TRBV6-5 and TRBJ1-2; maybe TRBD1 (6 bases). The length of the CDR3 is 16 residues. The germline V and J ends were trimmed by 4 bases and 5 bases, with 20 bases remaining between them. The germline CDR1 and CDR2 sequences are MNHEY and SVGAGI. The chain's CDR3 is CASSSPLRGRRYGYTF. CDR3 bases: TGTGCCAGCAGTTCCCCTCTGCGGGGGCGTAGGTATGGCTACACCTTC.

The chain combines TRBV19 with TRBJ1-2; the D gene is possibly TRBD1 (6 bases). Looked up from germline, CDR1 is LNHDA and CDR2 is SQIVND (reference sequence). The CDR3 is made up of 14 amino acids. Trimming took 4 bases from V and 6 from J, leaving 15 bases between them. CDR3 nucleotides: TGTGCCAGTAGTACGCCCCAGGGGTATGATGGCTACACCTTC. Translated: CASSTPQGYDGYTF.

Only one count was recorded for this clone. This chain connects TRBV5-4 to TRBJ1-6; D gene ambiguous. CDR3 length: 14 amino acids. Trimming left V 3 bases short and J 0 bases short, with 4 bases between. Per the germline V gene, CDR1 is SGHNT and CDR2 is YYREEE (reference sequence). The CDR3, as DNA: TGTGCCAGCAGCTCGAGCTCCTATAATTCACCCCTCCACTTT. It codes for CASSSSSYNSPLHF.

J is TRBJ2-3 and V is TRBV24-1; D is perhaps TRBD2 (7 bases). CDR3 length: 13 amino acids. Germline V gives CDR1 KGHDR, CDR2 SFDVKD. The germline V and J ends were trimmed by 6 bases and 4 bases, with 10 bases remaining between them. CDR3 sequence: CATSQGGADTQYF. The CDR3 DNA follows: TGTGCCACCAGTCAAGGGGGGGCAGATACGCAGTATTTT.

The V and J genes are TRBV5-5 and TRBJ1-5; no reliable D call. The V end lost 0 bases, the J end lost 2 bases, and 12 bases lay between the germline ends. Germline V gene lookup returns CDR1 SGHKS and CDR2 YYEKEE (reference sequence). The CDR3 consists of 16 residues. CDR3 protein: CASSLVPTGGNQPQHF. The CDR3, as DNA: TGTGCCAGCAGCTTGGTCCCCACCGGTGGCAATCAGCCCCAGCATTTT. Filled out from reference TRBV5-5 and TRBJ1-5, the complete variable domain reads DAGVTQSPTHLIKTRGQQVTLRCSPISGHKSVSWYQQVLGQGPQFIFQYYEKEERGRGNFPDRFSARQFPNYSSELNVNALLLGDSALYLCASSLVPTGGNQPQHFGDGTRLSIL.

V usage is TRBV19 and J usage is TRBJ1-6, with 10 bases matching TRBD1. V was clipped by 5 bases and J by 6 bases; unmatched bases: 4. The CDR3 is 15 residues long. CDR1 is LNHDA and CDR2 is SQIVND in the germline V gene (reference sequence). The CDR3 region is CASSQRTGGNSPLHF. DNA for the CDR3: TGTGCCAGTAGTCAACGGACAGGGGGTAATTCACCCCTCCACTTT.

The chain has TRBV5-1 and TRBJ2-1, with 9 bases fitting TRBD2. CDR3 size: 14 residues. Trimming at V came to 2 bases and at J to 9 bases, leaving 6 bases not matched to a gene. Germline V gene data show CDR1 as SGHRS and CDR2 as YFSETQ. CDR3 sequence reads: CASSFAGGEGEQFF. The CDR3 DNA follows: TGCGCCAGCAGCTTTGCGGGGGGGGAAGGTGAGCAGTTCTTC.

This clone was observed once. V gene TRBV18 combines with J gene TRBJ1-3; a weak D match, TRBD1 (5 bases). Trimming took off 3 bases at V and 0 bases at J, with 12 bases between the two ends. Germline loops: CDR1 KGHSH, CDR2 LQKENI. The CDR3 has 16 amino acids. CDR3 DNA: TGTGCCAGCTCACCGACAGCCACCACCTCTGGAAACACCATATATTTT. This translates into CASSPTATTSGNTIYF.

Comments on this clone: Other nucleotide sequences in the sample specify the same CDR3. This rearrangement joins TRBV19 to TRBJ2-1, with TRBD1 as a possible D gene (6 bases). V dropped 2 bases and J dropped 4 bases, with 12 bases sitting between them. Germline lookup yields CDR1 LNHDA and CDR2 SQIVND (reference sequence). This CDR3 spans 15 amino acids. For the CDR3, the DNA is TGTGCCAGTAGTATAACGGGACACCAATACAATGAGCAGTTCTTC. It codes for CASSITGHQYNEQFF. Supplemented by reference TRBV19 and TRBJ2-1, the full variable domain reads DGGITQSPKYLFRKEGQNVTLSCEQNLNHDAMYWYRQDPGQGLRLIYYSQIVNDFQKGDIAEGYSVSREKKESFPLTVTSAQKNPTAFYLCASSITGHQYNEQFFGPGTRLTVL.

The CDR3 loop reads CASSSTHGTGVYEQYF. Here the CDR3 DNA reads TGTGCCAGCAGCTCCACCCACGGGACAGGGGTCTACGAGCAGTACTTC. This chain uses TRBV7-9 with TRBJ2-7; 10 bases align to TRBD1. This CDR3 is 16 amino acids long. V was pared by 4 bases and J by 3 bases, with 9 bases of the junction left unmatched. Germline CDR1 SEHNR, CDR2 FQNEAQ (reference sequence).

The gene calls are TRBV28 and TRBJ2-4, with D maybe TRBD1 (6 bases). There are 14 residues in the CDR3. Trimming stripped 2 bases from V and 4 bases from J, with 9 bases between. Germline CDR1 and CDR2: MDHEN and SYDVKM. CDR3 protein: CASSLAGTKNIQYF. The CDR3 coding sequence is TGTGCCAGCAGTTTAGCAGGGACAAAAAACATTCAGTACTTC.

This clone was recorded only once. The rearrangement links TRBV3-1 (or the pseudogene TRBV3-2) to TRBJ1-2; a weak D match, TRBD1 (6 bases). This CDR3 region has 13 residues. From germline, CDR1 is LGHDT and CDR2 YNNKEL (reference sequence). Trimming cost V 4 bases and J 6 bases, with 12 bases left between them. The CDR3 bases are TGTGCCAGCAGCCGGCGACAGGTAGATGGCTACACCTTC. Protein sequence: CASSRRQVDGYTF.

This sequence joins TRBV7-7 and TRBJ2-1; 11 bases line up with TRBD2. Trimming took 1 base from V and 8 from J; bases not matched to a gene: 4. This CDR3 contains 15 residues. The germline CDR1 and CDR2 sequences are SSHAT and FNYEAQ (reference sequence). The CDR3 loop is CASSLEGTSGDEQFF. The CDR3 coding sequence is TGTGCCAGCAGCTTAGAAGGGACTAGCGGCGATGAGCAGTTCTTC.

A word on this clone: At the DNA level, this CDR3 is encoded by other sequences in the same sample as well. The chain uses TRBV19 and TRBJ2-7, with a possible D match to TRBD1 (5 bases). The V gene's germline CDR1 is LNHDA and CDR2 SQIVND (reference sequence). Trimming removed 3 bases from V and 0 bases from J, with 9 bases in between. The CDR3 runs to 14 residues. CDR3 DNA: TGTGCCAGTAGTATCCAGGGTTTCTCCTACGAGCAGTACTTC. Its protein is CASSIQGFSYEQYF.

The CDR3 loop reads CASSLLAGGTDTQYF. Written as DNA, the CDR3 is TGCGCCAGCAGCTTACTAGCGGGGGGCACAGATACGCAGTATTTT. The J gene is TRBJ2-3, the V gene TRBV5-1, with 11 positions matching TRBD2. Germline CDR1 SGHRS, CDR2 YFSETQ. The CDR3 is made up of 15 amino acids. V lost 2 bases and J lost 1; bases outside the gene matches: 0.